The entry below describes one TCR beta chain. In this sample, this clone turned up many times. It has no known antigen specificity. No per-base quality is available; no much larger clone lies one base away. Each donor gave one peripheral blood draw, averaging approximately 0.12 L, which was collected into heparinised tubes. A BD FACSAria II and a panel including CD45RO, CCR7, CD25, CD127, CD95 and CD27 were used to sort naive, central memory, regulatory and stem cell-like memory CD4+ T cells. Purity was above 95% for every sorted population. PBMCs were separated immediately by Lymphoprep density gradient centrifugation and were stained directly, without being cultured. So that batch effects would be minimized, each experiment stained and sorted samples in pairs, pairing one healthy donor with one patient. The sample comes from a study of beta chain features in type 1 diabetes (dated by TCRdb to between 2018 and 2020). The study in broad terms: Mean age, gender distribution, total cell number and subset yield did not differ between patients and healthy donors. Across all samples, about 110 million sorted cells were examined, and cell number per subset correlated strongly with RNA yield. In the study, recently diagnosed type 1 diabetes patients and matched healthy donors were compared on the TCRB repertoires of their sorted circulating CD4+ T cell subsets. Regulatory and stem cell-like memory subsets were isolated from only 8 patients and about 8 healthy donors, whereas naive and central memory subsets came from all 30 or so donors. Results the study describes overall, beyond this receptor: A moderate but significant shortening of TCRB CDR3 length was observed in type 1 diabetes patients in all four CD4+ subsets. PCR may preferentially amplify shorter templates, but because patient and control samples were amplified and corrected together, any resulting skew would affect both groups equally. Sequencing cDNA rather than genomic DNA could over-represent highly expressing activated cells, although activation and CD3 levels did not differ between groups. Patients with type 1 diabetes made fewer insertions and deleted more nucleotides at VDJ recombination sites, implying thymic rearrangement abnormalities. The naive, central memory and regulatory TCRB repertoires appeared to resemble one another more closely among patients than among healthy donors. Because the HLA sub-analyses included only small numbers of individuals, any influence of HLA type on TCRB rearrangement was left unresolved.

Clipping removes 4 bases from V and 1 base from J, with 1 as the unmatched junction base count. CDR3 length: 15 amino acids, cysteine to phenylalanine. The CDR3 DNA has 45 bases and is translated from base 1. In the germline V gene, CDR1 corresponds to SGHDN and CDR2 to FVKESK. All of the isolated RNA was reverse transcribed with the High Capacity cDNA Reverse Transcription Kit, so expressed TCRB transcripts were sequenced. Deep immunoSEQ sequencing was performed on naive, central memory and regulatory T cell samples, with an average of around 3.4 million total reads per sample. Sorted cells were lysed in RLT buffer, and RNA was extracted using DNase-treated RNeasy Micro or Mini kits according to cell number. To prevent cross-contamination, each cell subset was processed individually, whereas patient and healthy donor samples were processed jointly. The immunoSEQ multiplex PCR was used to amplify TCRB sequences from cDNA, generating 87-bp fragments that spanned the CDR3 region. Amplicons were sequenced on the Illumina HiSeq platform. The original pipeline was this. Synthetic template baselines were used to correct PCR bias computationally, reads within Hamming distance 2 were collapsed together, and singletons that could not be merged were discarded. Reads were aligned against IMGT to assign V, D and J genes, CDR3 length and insertions or deletions at six rearrangement sites. Within each subset, clonotype counts were normalized to sorted cell number, and only after that were true diversity and Gini coefficients computed with the tcR R package. The overlap coefficient, calculated on TCRB nucleotide sequences, was used to quantify repertoire sharing. Out-of-frame TCRB sequences from naive cells were analyzed as a proxy for the pre-selection repertoire. Entries here come from immuneACCESS through TCRdb and include only in-frame sequences with V and J called. Some clones fail to appear in such tables; in the studies checked, an unresolved V gene covers under half of the shortfall, and the cause of the remainder is unknown. V, J and clone size derive from that table, while D and trimming were established from the DNA sequence. Recorded for this sample are hundreds of thousands of clones; 15% of them occurred a single time. The top ten clonotypes cover about 0.097% of the sample.

The specimen sequenced was naive CD4+ T cells from blood. The cell subset or site label on this specimen signifies: true naive CD4+ T cells. The TCR sequence derives from a man between 18 and 35 years old in good health. Here the chain combines TRBV14 and TRBJ2-1, and 10 junctional nucleotides match TRBD1. The nucleotide sequence reads TGTGCCAGCAGCCTGGACAGGGGGTCCTACAATGAGCAGTTCTTC. It translates to CASSLDRGSYNEQFF.